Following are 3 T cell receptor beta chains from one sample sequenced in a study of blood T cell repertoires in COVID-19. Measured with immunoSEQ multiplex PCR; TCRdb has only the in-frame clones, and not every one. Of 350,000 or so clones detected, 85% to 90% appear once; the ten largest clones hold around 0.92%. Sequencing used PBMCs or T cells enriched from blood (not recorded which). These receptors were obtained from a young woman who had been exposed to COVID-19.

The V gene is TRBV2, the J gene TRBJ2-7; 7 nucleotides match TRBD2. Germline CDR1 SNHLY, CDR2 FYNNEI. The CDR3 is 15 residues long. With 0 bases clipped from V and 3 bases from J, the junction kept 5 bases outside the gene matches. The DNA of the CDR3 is TGTGCCAGCAGTGAAGCGGGAGGGCCCTACTACGAGCAGTACTTC. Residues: CASSEAGGPYYEQYF.

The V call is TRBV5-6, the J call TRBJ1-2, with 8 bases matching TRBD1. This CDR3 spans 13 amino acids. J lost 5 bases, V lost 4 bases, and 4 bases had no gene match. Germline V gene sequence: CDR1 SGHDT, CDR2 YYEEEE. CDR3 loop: CASSRGQGYGYTF. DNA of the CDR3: TGTGCCAGCAGCCGCGGACAGGGATATGGCTACACCTTC.

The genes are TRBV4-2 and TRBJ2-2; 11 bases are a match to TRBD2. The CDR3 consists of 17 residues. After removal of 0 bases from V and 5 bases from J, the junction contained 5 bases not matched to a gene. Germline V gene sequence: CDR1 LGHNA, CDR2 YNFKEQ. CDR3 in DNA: TGTGCCAGCAGCCAAGAGCTAGCGGGAGGTGGGACCGGGGAGCTGTTTTTT. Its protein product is CASSQELAGGGTGELFF.